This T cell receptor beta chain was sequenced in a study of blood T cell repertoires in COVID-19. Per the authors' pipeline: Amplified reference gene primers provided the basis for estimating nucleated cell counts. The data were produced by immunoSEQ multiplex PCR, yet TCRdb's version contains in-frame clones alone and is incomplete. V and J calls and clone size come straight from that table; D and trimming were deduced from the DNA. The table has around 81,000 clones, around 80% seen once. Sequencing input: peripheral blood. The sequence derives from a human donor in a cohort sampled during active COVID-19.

CDR3 sequence reads: CSAEGTGRGYTF. The CDR3 bases are TGCAGCGCCGAAGGGACAGGGCGCGGCTACACCTTC. The chain links TRBV29-1 to TRBJ1-2, with 9 bases lining up with TRBD1. Germline-derived CDR1 and CDR2 are SQVTM and ANQGSEA. This CDR3 has 12 amino acids. J was trimmed by 8 bases and V by 7 bases; bases with no gene match: 8.